This T cell receptor beta chain was found in a study of blood T cell repertoires in COVID-19. In the study overall: PBMCs, B-cell-depleted T cells, or T cells were the source of the cDNA or gDNA that made up the material.

There are 11 residues in the CDR3. CDR1 is MDHEN, CDR2 SYDVKM, per germline. V lost 5 bases, J lost 9 bases, and 11 bases lay in between. Some clones are missing from TCRdb's copy, which holds only in-frame ones; the method was immunoSEQ multiplex PCR. The table has 75,000 to 100,000 clones, 88% seen once. The sequenced sample consisted of peripheral blood. J is TRBJ2-7 and V is TRBV28, with D unresolved. The clonotype originates from a man in his 70s with acute or convalescent COVID-19. CDR3 in amino acids: CASSTTTVQYF. CDR3 DNA: TGTGCCAGCAGTACCACTACCGTGCAGTACTTC.